This T cell receptor (beta chain) stems from a study of blood T cell repertoires in COVID-19. Study summary: COVID-19 samples collected from the United States, Italy and Spain covered acute and convalescent phases.

Authors' processing steps: Amplified reference gene primers provided the basis for estimating nucleated cell counts. Here immunoSEQ multiplex PCR was the method, and the copy in TCRdb shows in-frame clones only, minus some. V and J calls and clone size follow that table, whereas D and trimming were derived from the DNA. The sample lists about 210,000 clones; roughly 80% were seen once. V was shortened by 4 bases and J by 4 bases, with 20 bases between the two germline ends. CDR3 length: 17 amino acids. The germline V gene encodes CDR1 LNHDA and CDR2 SQIVND (reference sequence). The sample taken for sequencing was peripheral blood. This chain joins TRBV19 and TRBJ2-1; weak D call: TRBD2 (6 bases). The clonotype originates from a woman in her thirties or forties with active or convalescent COVID-19. The DNA for the CDR3 is TGTGCCAGTAGTACCCCCCGTGTTAGCGGAACTTACAATGAGCAGTTCTTC. Protein sequence: CASSTPRVSGTYNEQFF.